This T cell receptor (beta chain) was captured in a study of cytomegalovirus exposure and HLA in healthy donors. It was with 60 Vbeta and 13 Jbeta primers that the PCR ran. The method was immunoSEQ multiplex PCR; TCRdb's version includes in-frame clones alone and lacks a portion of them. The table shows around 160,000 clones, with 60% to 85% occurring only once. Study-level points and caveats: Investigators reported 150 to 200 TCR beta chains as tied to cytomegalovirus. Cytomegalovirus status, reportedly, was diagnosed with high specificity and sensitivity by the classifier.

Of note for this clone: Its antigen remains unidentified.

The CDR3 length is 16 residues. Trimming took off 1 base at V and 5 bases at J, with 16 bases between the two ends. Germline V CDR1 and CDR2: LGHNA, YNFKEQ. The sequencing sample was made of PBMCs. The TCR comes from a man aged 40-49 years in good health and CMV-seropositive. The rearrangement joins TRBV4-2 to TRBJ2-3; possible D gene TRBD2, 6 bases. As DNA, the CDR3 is TGTGCCAGCAGCCAAGTCGGGCGGTACGGGGGAGATACGCAGTATTTT. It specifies CASSQVGRYGGDTQYF.